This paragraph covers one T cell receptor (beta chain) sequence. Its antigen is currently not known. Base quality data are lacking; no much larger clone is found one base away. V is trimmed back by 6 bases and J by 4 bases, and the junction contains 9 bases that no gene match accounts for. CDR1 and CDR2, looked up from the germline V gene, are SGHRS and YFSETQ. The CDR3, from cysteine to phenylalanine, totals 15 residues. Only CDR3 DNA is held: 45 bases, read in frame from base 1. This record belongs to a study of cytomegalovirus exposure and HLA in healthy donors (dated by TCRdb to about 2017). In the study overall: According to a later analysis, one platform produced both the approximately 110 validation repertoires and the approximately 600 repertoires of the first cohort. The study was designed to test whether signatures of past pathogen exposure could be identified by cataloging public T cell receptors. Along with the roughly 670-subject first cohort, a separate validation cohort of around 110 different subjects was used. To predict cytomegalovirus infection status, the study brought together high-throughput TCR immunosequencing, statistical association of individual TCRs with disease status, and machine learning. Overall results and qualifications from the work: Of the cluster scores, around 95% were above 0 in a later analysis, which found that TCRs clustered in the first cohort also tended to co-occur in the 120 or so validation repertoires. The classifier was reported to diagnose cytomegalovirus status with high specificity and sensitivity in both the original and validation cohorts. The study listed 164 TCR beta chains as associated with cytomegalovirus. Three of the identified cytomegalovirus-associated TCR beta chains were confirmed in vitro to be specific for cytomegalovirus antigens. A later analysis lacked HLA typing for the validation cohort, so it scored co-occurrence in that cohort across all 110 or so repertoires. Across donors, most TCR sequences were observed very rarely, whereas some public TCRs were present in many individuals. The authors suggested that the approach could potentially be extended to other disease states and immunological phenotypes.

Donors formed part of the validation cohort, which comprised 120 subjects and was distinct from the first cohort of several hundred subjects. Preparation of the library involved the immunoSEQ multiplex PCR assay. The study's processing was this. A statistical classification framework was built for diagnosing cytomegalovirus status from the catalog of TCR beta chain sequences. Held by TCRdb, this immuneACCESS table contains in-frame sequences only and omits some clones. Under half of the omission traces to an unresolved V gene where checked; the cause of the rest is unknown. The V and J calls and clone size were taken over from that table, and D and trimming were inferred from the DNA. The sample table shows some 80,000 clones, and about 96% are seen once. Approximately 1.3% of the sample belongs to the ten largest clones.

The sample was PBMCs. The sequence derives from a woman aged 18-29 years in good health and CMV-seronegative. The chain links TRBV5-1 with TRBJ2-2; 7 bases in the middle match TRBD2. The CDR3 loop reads CASTPLAFRTGELFF. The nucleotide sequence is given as TGCGCCAGCACCCCACTAGCGTTTCGCACCGGGGAGCTGTTTTTT.